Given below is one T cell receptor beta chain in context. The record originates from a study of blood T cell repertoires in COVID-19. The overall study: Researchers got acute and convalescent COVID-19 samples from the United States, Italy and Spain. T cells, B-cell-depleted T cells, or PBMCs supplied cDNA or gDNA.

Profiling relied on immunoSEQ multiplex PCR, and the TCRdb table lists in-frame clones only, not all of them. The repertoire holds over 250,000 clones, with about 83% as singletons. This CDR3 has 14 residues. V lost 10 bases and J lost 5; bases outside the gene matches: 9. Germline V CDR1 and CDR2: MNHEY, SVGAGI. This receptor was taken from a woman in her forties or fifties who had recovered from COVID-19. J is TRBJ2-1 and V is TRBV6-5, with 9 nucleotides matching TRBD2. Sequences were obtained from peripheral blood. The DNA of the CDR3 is TGTGCCACCTCGCCCGCGGGAGGGAACAATGAGCAGTTCTTC. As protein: CATSPAGGNNEQFF.